This T cell receptor beta chain was found in a study of early T cells in non-severe SARS-CoV-2 infection. About the research overall: With bulk RNA from unsorted whole blood as input, sequencing yielded unpaired chains.

Trimming at V came to 2 bases and at J to 4 bases, leaving 5 bases not matched to a gene. Germline assignment: CDR1 MNHNY and CDR2 SVGAGI (reference sequence). This CDR3 comprises 16 residues. As part of library construction, unique molecular identifiers were attached to individual cDNA molecules. A single record per CDR3 protein comes from TCRdb applying MiXCR to the 5' RACE reads. Of 50,000 to 80,000 distinct CDR3 sequences listed, 7% to 10% are singletons. The table lists this clonotype with a few counts. This TCR was recovered from an adult who was a healthcare worker with PCR-confirmed SARS-CoV-2 infection or an uninfected control (not recorded which). This material consisted of whole blood, taken at baseline. The chain has TRBV6-6 and TRBJ2-1; TRBD2 agrees at 10 bases. CDR3 nucleotides: TGTGCCAGCAGTTACCCGCGGGGACTAGCGTACAATGAGCAGTTCTTC. Protein: CASSYPRGLAYNEQFF.